Shown below are 21 T cell receptor beta chains from a single sample sequenced in a study of blood T cells in healthy people across ages. PCR was performed a second time for roughly 7 to 12 cycles using a sample-barcoded 5' primer and a J-beta primer mix. TCRdb recomputed calls from the 5' RACE reads with MiXCR, one row per CDR3 protein. The sample lists more than 650,000 distinct CDR3 sequences, 20% to 25% occurring once. Material for sequencing was blood. These receptors all stem from a man in his 70s in good health.

Only a few counts were recorded for this clonotype. The chain links TRBV5-5 to TRBJ2-1; D may correspond to TRBD1 or TRBD2 (5 bases each). Near its end, the DNA agrees better with TRBJ2-7, so the J call may be wrong. The CDR3 runs 14 residues. Germline CDR1 SGHKS, CDR2 YYEKEE (reference sequence). The DNA of the CDR3 is TGTGCCAGCAGCTCGGGACCGCCACCCTACGAGCAGTACTTC. Translated, it gives CASSSGPPPYEQYF.

This clonotype was seen a handful of times. Here the CDR3 omits its conserved ending phenylalanine or tryptophan, so a read error is the likely source. The genes are TRBV11-2 and TRBJ2-4; D possibly corresponds to TRBD2 (6 bases). CDR1 and CDR2 from the germline V gene are SGHAT and FQNNGV. V shed 5 bases and J shed 0 bases, with 14 bases lying between them. The CDR3 is made up of 16 amino acids. The CDR3 protein is CASSLATVSAKNIQYL. The CDR3 nucleotides read TGTGCCAGCAGCCTAGCGACGGTCTCAGCCAAAAACATTCAGTACCTC.

This clonotype was seen more than once but under ten times. The gene calls are TRBV18 and TRBJ2-3, with D possibly TRBD2 on 6 matching bases. Germline loops: CDR1 KGHSH, CDR2 LQKENI. Trimming cost V 6 bases and J 6 bases, with 13 bases left between them. The CDR3 is made up of 13 amino acids. CDR3 sequence reads: CASSPGGSDTQYF. The CDR3 DNA sequence: TGTGCCAGCTCGCCCGGAGGGAGCGATACGCAGTATTTT.

This clonotype has more than one count but fewer than ten. The chain uses TRBV5-1 and TRBJ2-4; tentatively, D is TRBD1 or TRBD2 (7 bases each). Germline CDR1 SGHRS, CDR2 YFSETQ. The CDR3 contains 16 residues. Trimming stripped 0 bases from V and 7 bases from J, with 17 bases between. CDR3 amino acids: CASSLEQPRGGNIQYF. CDR3 DNA sequence: TGCGCCAGCAGCTTGGAACAACCCAGGGGGGGGAACATTCAGTACTTC.

This clonotype was seen a handful of times. The gene calls are TRBV5-1 and TRBJ2-1; D is possibly TRBD1 (5 bases). The last part of the DNA fits TRBJ2-7 better; the J call may be wrong. CDR1 is SGHRS, CDR2 YFSETQ, per germline. The CDR3 has 14 amino acids. The CDR3 DNA follows: TGCGCCAGCAGCACAGACAGCCCTGGATACGAGCAGTACTTC. This gives the protein CASSTDSPGYEQYF.

This clonotype was seen more than once but under ten times. V gene TRBV18 combines with J gene TRBJ2-3; D remains ambiguous. Trimming took off 4 bases at V and 6 bases at J, with 11 bases between the two ends. The CDR3 spans 13 residues. The germline V gene has CDR1 KGHSH and CDR2 LQKENI. CDR3 sequence: CASSLTPIDTQYF. CDR3 DNA sequence: TGTGCCAGCTCACTTACCCCCATTGATACGCAGTATTTT.

The rearrangement joins TRBV7-2 to TRBJ1-5, with D hard to call. CDR1 SGHTA and CDR2 FQGNSA come from the germline V gene. The CDR3 extends over 15 amino acids. V lost 1 base and J lost 9, with 16 bases in between. The CDR3 sequence is CASSLDQVPQRPQHF. CDR3 DNA: TGTGCCAGCAGCTTAGACCAGGTACCACAACGGCCCCAGCATTTT.

The sample holds a few counts of this clonotype. The chain joins TRBV29-1 to TRBJ2-5; D possibly corresponds to TRBD2 (5 bases). Matching the DNA end better, TRBJ2-1 makes the J call doubtful. In germline, CDR1 is SQVTM, CDR2 ANQGSEA. The length of the CDR3 is 12 residues. The CDR3 DNA sequence: TGCAGCGCAAAATGGACTGTTTTTGGGCAGTTCTTC. Translated, it gives CSAKWTVFGQFF.

This clonotype was seen a handful of times. This sequence joins TRBV7-3 and TRBJ2-1; D unclear. Germline loops: CDR1 SGHTA, CDR2 FQGTGA. V was cut by 6 bases and J by 4 bases, with 13 bases left in between. CDR3 length: 14 residues. For the CDR3, the DNA is TGTGCCAGCAGTCTTTCTGACACATACAATGAGCAGTTCTTC. Its protein is CASSLSDTYNEQFF.

The CDR3 protein is CATSDFPSGSSNEQFF. The CDR3 bases are TGTGCCACCAGTGATTTCCCTAGCGGGAGTTCTAATGAGCAGTTCTTC. This chain connects TRBV24-1 to TRBJ2-5; 10 bases are a match to TRBD2. The assigned J gene may be wrong: the sequence end matches TRBJ2-1 better. Germline-derived CDR1 and CDR2 are KGHDR and SFDVKD. This CDR3 has 16 residues.

The gene calls are TRBV6-5 and TRBJ1-1, with 7 nucleotides matching TRBD1. Looked up from germline, CDR1 is MNHEY and CDR2 is SVGAGI. The CDR3 loop spans 13 amino acids. The trim removed 6 bases at V and 4 bases at J, leaving 5 bases unmatched. CDR3 sequence (DNA): TGTGCCAGCAGCCACCGACAGGGCACTGAAGCTTTCTTT. Translating it yields CASSHRQGTEAFF.

The chain combines TRBV20-1 with TRBJ2-1; weak D call: TRBD1 (6 bases). The better agreement between TRBJ2-5 and the DNA end casts doubt on the J call. CDR3 size: 15 residues. Germline V CDR1 and CDR2: DFQATT, SNEGSKA (reference sequence). CDR3 protein: CSARDPSRGWETQYF. The CDR3 DNA follows: TGCAGTGCTAGAGATCCATCCAGGGGCTGGGAGACCCAGTACTTC.

This clonotype was counted between two and nine times. The rearrangement links TRBV12-3 or TRBV12-4 to TRBJ2-5; weak D call: TRBD2 (6 bases). The CDR3 has 13 amino acids. V dropped 7 bases and J dropped 11 bases, with 20 bases sitting between them. CDR3: CASTPSQWTKQYF. The CDR3 DNA follows: TGTGCCAGCACCCCCAGCCAGTGGACTAAACAGTACTTC.

V and J are TRBV5-1 and TRBJ2-5; perhaps TRBD1 as D (5 bases). CDR1 SGHRS and CDR2 YFSETQ come from the germline V gene. Trimming removed 4 bases from V and 2 bases from J, with 24 bases in between. The CDR3 totals 18 residues. Here the CDR3 DNA reads TGCGCCAGCAGCGTGCAGGGCCAGGCATACAAATTACAAGAGACCCAGTACTTC. It yields the protein CASSVQGQAYKLQETQYF.

This clonotype has a count of ten or more. The rearrangement links TRBV20-1 to TRBJ2-7; 7 positions match TRBD1. Unmatched junction bases numbered 7, after V lost 3 bases and J lost 2 bases. The CDR3 spans 14 residues. CDR1 is DFQATT, CDR2 SNEGSKA, per germline (reference sequence). The CDR3 here is CSARTGQITYEQYF. CDR3 in DNA: TGCAGTGCTAGGACGGGACAGATAACCTACGAGCAGTACTTC.

There are many counts of this clonotype. The V call is TRBV7-2, the J call TRBJ1-5; possibly TRBD1 for D (6 bases). The CDR3 is 14 residues long. Germline loops: CDR1 SGHTA, CDR2 FQGNSA. V lost 5 bases and J 2 bases, leaving 10 bases between the germline ends. In nucleotides, the CDR3 is TGTGCCAGCAGCATCTGGACAGGCAATCAGCCCCAGCATTTT. Its protein is CASSIWTGNQPQHF.

The chain is built from TRBV6-5 and TRBJ2-2; the match to TRBD2 covers 7 bases. This CDR3 spans 19 amino acids. V lost 6 bases and J lost 2; bases outside the gene matches: 18. Germline V CDR1 and CDR2: MNHEY, SVGAGI. CDR3 protein: CASRPPGGSWDFNTGELFF. CDR3 in DNA: TGTGCCAGCAGACCCCCCGGGGGGAGCTGGGACTTCAACACCGGGGAGCTGTTTTTT.

The genes are TRBV7-8 and TRBJ1-1; TRBD1 is a possible D gene (5 bases). This CDR3 has 16 residues. The germline CDR1 and CDR2 sequences are SGHVS and FQNEAQ. The ends were cut back, 1 base at V and 0 bases at J, with 12 bases in the middle. DNA of the CDR3: TGTGCCAGCAGCTTAGGGTCCCCCAGGGTGAACACTGAAGCTTTCTTT. It specifies CASSLGSPRVNTEAFF.

The rearrangement links TRBV14 to TRBJ1-4, with D unresolved. The germline gives CDR1 SGHDN, CDR2 FVKESK. The CDR3 contains 14 residues. Deletions cut 4 bases from V and 1 base from J, with 7 bases between. Here the CDR3 reads CASSRRGTNEKLFF. The CDR3 coding sequence is TGTGCCAGCAGCCGGCGGGGAACTAATGAAAAACTGTTTTTT.

At least ten counts were recorded for this clonotype. The chain joins TRBV9 to TRBJ1-2; D unresolved. The V end lost 0 bases, the J end lost 2 bases, and 11 bases lay between the germline ends. Per germline, CDR1 SGDLS and CDR2 YYNGEE. CDR3 length: 15 residues. DNA of the CDR3: TGTGCCAGCAGCGTAGGAGGTAAACGGAACTATGGCTACACCTTC. This sequence encodes CASSVGGKRNYGYTF.

This clonotype was seen a few times. The V gene is TRBV5-6, the J gene TRBJ2-6, with 9 bases aligning to TRBD1. Trimming took 3 bases from V and 1 from J; bases not matched to a gene: 11. The CDR3 is made up of 19 amino acids. CDR1 is SGHDT, CDR2 YYEEEE, per germline. The CDR3 spells CASSSTGGRDPSGANVLTF. The CDR3 DNA reads as TGTGCCAGCAGCTCTACAGGGGGCAGGGACCCTTCTGGGGCCAACGTCCTGACTTTC.